The clone carrying this T cell receptor beta chain was recorded at least ten times. The sample belongs to a study of CD8 T cells in ankylosing spondylitis. TCRdb recomputed calls from the 5' RACE reads with MiXCR, one row per CDR3 protein. The data contain more than 35,000 distinct CDR3 sequences, 5.5% to 7.5% of them singletons. The CDR3 runs 14 residues. Germline loops: CDR1 SGHRS, CDR2 YFSETQ. Trimming at V came to 4 bases and at J to 2 bases, leaving 3 bases not matched to a gene. This sequence originates from a male donor with ankylosing spondylitis or in good health (not recorded which). The chain employs TRBV5-1 and TRBJ1-5; 7 nucleotides match TRBD1. The sequencing sample was made of blood, either unsorted or a sorted T cell fraction (not recorded which). CDR3 DNA: TGCGCCAGCAGCCCTGGACAGGGCAATCAGCCCCAGCATTTT. Translated, it gives CASSPGQGNQPQHF.